This T cell receptor beta chain emerged from a study of blood T cell repertoires in COVID-19. Those enrolled, adults aged roughly 18 to 89 years, came from 20 to 25 US areas. This clone was observed once. Using immunoSEQ multiplex PCR, the repertoire was profiled, and TCRdb retains in-frame clones only, with some absent. This sample has fewer than 350,000 clones, with roughly nine tenths found just once. J gave up 5 bases and V 0 bases, and 4 bases lay outside the gene matches. Germline V gene lookup returns CDR1 SGDLS and CDR2 YYNGEE. This CDR3 is 14 amino acids long. This sequence originates from a middle-aged woman who had recovered from COVID-19. The sequencing input was PBMCs or T cells enriched from blood (not recorded which). The chain is built from TRBV9 and TRBJ2-5; the match to TRBD2 covers 7 bases. CDR3 sequence reads: CASSVVGGSETQYF. In DNA, the CDR3 is TGTGCCAGCAGCGTAGTGGGCGGGAGTGAGACCCAGTACTTC.